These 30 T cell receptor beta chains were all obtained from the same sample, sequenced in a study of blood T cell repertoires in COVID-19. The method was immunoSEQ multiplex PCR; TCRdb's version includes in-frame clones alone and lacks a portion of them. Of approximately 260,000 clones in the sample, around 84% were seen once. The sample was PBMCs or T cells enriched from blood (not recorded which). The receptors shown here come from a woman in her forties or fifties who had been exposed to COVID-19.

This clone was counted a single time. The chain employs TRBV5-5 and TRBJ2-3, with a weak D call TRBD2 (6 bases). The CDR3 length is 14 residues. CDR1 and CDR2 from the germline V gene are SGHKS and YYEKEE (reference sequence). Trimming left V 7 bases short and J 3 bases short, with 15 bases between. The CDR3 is CASAGGVRTDTQYF. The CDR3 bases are TGTGCCAGCGCCGGAGGGGTCAGGACAGATACGCAGTATTTT.

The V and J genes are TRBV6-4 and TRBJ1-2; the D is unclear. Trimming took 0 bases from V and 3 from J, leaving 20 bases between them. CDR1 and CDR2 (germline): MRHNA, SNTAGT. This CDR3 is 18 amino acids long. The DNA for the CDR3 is TGTGCCAGCAGTGACTCCACCTTGAGATATGAGGGCTACTATGGCTACACCTTC. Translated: CASSDSTLRYEGYYGYTF.

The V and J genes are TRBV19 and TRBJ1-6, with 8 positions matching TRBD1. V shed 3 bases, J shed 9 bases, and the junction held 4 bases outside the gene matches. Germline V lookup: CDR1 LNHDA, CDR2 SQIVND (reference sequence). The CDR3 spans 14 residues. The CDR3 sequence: CASSMTGARSPLHF. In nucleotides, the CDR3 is TGTGCCAGTAGTATGACAGGGGCGCGTTCACCCCTCCACTTT.

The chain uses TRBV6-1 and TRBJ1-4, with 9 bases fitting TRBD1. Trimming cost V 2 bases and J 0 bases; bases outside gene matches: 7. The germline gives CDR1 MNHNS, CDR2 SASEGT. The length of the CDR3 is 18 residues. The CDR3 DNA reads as TGTGCCAGCAGTGAAACGGGACAGGGACGGGCAACTAATGAAAAACTGTTTTTT. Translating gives CASSETGQGRATNEKLFF.

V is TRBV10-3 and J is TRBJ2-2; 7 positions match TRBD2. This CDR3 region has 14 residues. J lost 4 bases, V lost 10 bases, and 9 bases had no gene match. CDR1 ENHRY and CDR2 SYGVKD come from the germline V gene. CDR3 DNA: TGTGCCACCTTTTTGGGGGGGGGCACCGGGGAGCTGTTTTTT. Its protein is CATFLGGGTGELFF.

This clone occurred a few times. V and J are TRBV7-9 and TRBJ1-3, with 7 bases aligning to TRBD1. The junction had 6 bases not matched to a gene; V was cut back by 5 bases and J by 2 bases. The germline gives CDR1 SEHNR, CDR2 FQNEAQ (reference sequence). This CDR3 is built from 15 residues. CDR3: CASSPQGVTGNTIYF. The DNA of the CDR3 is TGTGCCAGCAGCCCCCAGGGGGTCACTGGAAACACCATATATTTT.

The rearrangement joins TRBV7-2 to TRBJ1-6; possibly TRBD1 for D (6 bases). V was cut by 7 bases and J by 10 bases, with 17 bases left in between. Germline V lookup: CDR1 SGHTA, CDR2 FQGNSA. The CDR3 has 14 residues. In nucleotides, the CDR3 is TGTGCCAGCACCGGGGACCCAGGGGCCTCACCCCTCCACTTT. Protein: CASTGDPGASPLHF.

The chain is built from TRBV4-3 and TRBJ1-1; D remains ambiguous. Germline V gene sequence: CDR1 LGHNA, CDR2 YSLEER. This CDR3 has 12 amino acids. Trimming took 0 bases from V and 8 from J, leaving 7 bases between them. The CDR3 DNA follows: TGCGCCAGCAGCCAAGATAGCGGCGAAGCTTTCTTT. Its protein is CASSQDSGEAFF.

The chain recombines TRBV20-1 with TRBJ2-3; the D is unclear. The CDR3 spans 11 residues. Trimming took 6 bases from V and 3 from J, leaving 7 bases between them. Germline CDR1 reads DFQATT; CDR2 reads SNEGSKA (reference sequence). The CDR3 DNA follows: TGCAGTGCAATGGCAACAGATACGCAGTATTTT. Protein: CSAMATDTQYF.

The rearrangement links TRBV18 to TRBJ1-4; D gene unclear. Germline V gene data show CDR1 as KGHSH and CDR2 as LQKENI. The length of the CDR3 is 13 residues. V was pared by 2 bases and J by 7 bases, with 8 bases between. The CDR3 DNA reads TGTGCCAGCTCACCAGTGGAGGGTGAAAAACTGTTTTTT. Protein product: CASSPVEGEKLFF. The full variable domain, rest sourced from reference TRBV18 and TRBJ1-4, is NAGVMQNPRHLVRRRGQEARLRCSPMKGHSHVYWYRQLPEEGLKFMVYLQKENIIDESGMPKERFSAEFPKEGPSILRIQQVVRGDSAAYFCASSPVEGEKLFFGSGTQLSVL.

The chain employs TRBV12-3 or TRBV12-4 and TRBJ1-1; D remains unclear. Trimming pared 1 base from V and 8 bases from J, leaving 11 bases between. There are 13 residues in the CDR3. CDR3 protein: CASSLGGGKEAFF. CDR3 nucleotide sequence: TGTGCCAGCAGTTTAGGGGGAGGAAAAGAAGCTTTCTTT.

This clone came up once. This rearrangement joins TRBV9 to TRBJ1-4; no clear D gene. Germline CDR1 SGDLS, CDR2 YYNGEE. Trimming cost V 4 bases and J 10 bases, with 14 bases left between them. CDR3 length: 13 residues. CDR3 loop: CASSPTRRGKLFF. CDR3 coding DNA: TGTGCCAGCAGCCCAACTCGAAGAGGAAAACTGTTTTTT.

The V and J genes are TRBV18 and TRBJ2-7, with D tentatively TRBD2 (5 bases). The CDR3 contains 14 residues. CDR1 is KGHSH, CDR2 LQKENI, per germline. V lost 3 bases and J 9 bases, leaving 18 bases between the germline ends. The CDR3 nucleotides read TGTGCCAGCTCACCCCCAGCGGCGGCTACTTGGCAGTACTTC. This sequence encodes CASSPPAAATWQYF.

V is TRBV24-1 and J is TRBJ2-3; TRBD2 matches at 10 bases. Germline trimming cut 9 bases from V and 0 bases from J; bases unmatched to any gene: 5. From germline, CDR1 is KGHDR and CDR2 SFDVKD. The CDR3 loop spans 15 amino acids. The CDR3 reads CATSELAGSTDTQYF. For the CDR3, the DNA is TGTGCCACCTCGGAACTAGCGGGAAGCACAGATACGCAGTATTTT.

The CDR3 protein is CASSEGVSSTDTQYF. The CDR3 region has the DNA TGTGCCAGCAGTGAAGGGGTGTCGAGCACAGATACGCAGTATTTT. This chain uses TRBV6-4 with TRBJ2-3; TRBD1 might be the D (5 bases). Trimming pared 3 bases from V and 0 bases from J, leaving 10 bases between. The CDR3 is 15 amino acids. Germline CDR1 and CDR2: MRHNA and SNTAGT.

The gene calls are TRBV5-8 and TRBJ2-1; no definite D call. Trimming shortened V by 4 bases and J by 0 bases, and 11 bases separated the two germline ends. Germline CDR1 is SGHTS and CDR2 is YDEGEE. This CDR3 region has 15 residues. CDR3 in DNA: TGTGCCAGCAGCGCTTACATAAGCTCCTACAATGAGCAGTTCTTC. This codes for CASSAYISSYNEQFF.

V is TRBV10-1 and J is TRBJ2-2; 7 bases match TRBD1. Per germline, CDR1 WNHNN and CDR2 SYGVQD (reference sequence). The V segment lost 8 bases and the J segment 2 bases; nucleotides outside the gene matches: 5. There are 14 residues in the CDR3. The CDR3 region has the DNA TGCGCCAGCTCCCGGGACAGCAACACCGGGGAGCTGTTTTTT. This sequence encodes CASSRDSNTGELFF.

Here the CDR3 DNA reads TGTGCCAGCTCACCAGACGGACGGACAGGGGGCTCCGGGGAGCTGTTTTTT. Amino acids: CASSPDGRTGGSGELFF. The V call is TRBV18, the J call TRBJ2-2; 11 bases agree with TRBD1. After removal of 2 bases from V and 6 bases from J, the junction contained 8 bases not matched to a gene. CDR3 length: 17 residues. The germline gives CDR1 KGHSH, CDR2 LQKENI.

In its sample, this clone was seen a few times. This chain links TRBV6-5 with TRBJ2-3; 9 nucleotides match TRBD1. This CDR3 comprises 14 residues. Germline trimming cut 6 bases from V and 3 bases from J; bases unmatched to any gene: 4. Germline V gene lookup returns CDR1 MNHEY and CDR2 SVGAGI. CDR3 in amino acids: CASRKTGGTDTQYF. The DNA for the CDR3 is TGTGCCAGCAGGAAGACAGGGGGGACAGATACGCAGTATTTT.

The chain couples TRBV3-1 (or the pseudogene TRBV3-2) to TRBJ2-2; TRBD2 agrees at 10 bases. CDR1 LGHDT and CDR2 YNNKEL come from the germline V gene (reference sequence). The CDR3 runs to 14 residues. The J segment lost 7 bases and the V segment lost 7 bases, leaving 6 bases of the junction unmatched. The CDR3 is CASTQRGGIGELFF. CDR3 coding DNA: TGTGCCAGCACCCAGCGGGGGGGGATCGGGGAGCTGTTTTTT.

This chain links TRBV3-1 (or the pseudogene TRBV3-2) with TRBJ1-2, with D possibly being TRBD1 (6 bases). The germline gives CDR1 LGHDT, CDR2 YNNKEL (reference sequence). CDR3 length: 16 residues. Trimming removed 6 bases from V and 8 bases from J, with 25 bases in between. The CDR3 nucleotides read TGTGCCAGCAGTCGTGGGGACACCCCGCTCCTGGGAGGCTACACCTTC. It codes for CASSRGDTPLLGGYTF.

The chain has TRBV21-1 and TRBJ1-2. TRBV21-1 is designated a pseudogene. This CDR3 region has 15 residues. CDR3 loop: CASSNSGGVNYGYTF. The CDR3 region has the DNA TGTGCCAGCAGCAATAGTGGGGGGGTGAACTATGGCTACACCTTC.

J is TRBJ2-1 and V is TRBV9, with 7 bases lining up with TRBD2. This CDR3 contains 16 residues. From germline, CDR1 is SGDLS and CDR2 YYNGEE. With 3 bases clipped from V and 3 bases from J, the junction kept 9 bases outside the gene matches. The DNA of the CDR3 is TGTGCCAGCAGCGATCAAGCGGGGAGTAACTACAATGAGCAGTTCTTC. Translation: CASSDQAGSNYNEQFF.

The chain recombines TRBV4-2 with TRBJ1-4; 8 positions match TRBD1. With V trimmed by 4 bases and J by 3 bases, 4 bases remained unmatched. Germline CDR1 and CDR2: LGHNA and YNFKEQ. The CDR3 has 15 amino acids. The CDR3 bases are TGTGCCAGCAGCCGCGGACAGGGCCCTAATGAAAAACTGTTTTTT. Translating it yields CASSRGQGPNEKLFF.

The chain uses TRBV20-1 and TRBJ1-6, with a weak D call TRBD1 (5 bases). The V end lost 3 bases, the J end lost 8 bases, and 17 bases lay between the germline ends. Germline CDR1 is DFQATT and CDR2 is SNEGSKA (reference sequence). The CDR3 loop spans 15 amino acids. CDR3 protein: CSASEDNGNHSPLHF. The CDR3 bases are TGCAGTGCTAGTGAGGACAATGGTAATCATTCACCCCTCCACTTT.

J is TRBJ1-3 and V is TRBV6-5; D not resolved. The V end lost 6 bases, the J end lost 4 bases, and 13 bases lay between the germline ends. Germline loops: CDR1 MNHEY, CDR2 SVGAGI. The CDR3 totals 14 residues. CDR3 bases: TGTGCCAGCAGCACGCGGGGTTCCGGAAACACCATATATTTT. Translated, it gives CASSTRGSGNTIYF.

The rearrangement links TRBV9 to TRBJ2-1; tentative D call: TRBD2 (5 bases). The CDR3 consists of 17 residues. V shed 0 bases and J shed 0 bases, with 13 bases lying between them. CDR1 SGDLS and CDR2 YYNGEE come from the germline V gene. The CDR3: CASSVGGRYSSYNEQFF. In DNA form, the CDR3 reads TGTGCCAGCAGCGTAGGAGGGCGCTACAGCTCCTACAATGAGCAGTTCTTC.

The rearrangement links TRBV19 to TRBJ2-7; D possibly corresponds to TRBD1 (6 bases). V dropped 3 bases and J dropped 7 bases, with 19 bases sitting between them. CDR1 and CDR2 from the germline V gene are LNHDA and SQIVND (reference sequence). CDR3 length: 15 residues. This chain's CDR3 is CASSIGTGRLGEQYF. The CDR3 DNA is TGTGCCAGTAGTATTGGAACAGGGCGGCTTGGGGAGCAGTACTTC.

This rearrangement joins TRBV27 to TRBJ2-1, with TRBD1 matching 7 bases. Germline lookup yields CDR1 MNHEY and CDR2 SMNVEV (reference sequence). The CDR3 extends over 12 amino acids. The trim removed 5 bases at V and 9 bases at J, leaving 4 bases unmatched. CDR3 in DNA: TGTGCCAGCAGTGAGGGGGCGCGTGAGCAGTTCTTC. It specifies CASSEGAREQFF.

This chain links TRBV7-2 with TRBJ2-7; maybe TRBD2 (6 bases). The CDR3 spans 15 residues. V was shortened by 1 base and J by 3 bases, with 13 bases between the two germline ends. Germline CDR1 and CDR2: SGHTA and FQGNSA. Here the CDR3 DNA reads TGTGCCAGCAGCTTAGATACTAGCAACGTCTACGAGCAGTACTTC. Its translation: CASSLDTSNVYEQYF.